This TCR beta chain came from a study of prognosis after radiotherapy for stage I lung cancer. Two-round multiplex PCR on genomic DNA was the method by which TCR beta CDR3 was amplified. For every TRBV and TRBJ gene, a specific primer was used in first-round PCR. TCRdb ran MiXCR on the multiplex PCR reads and lists one entry per CDR3 protein. The table shows about 22,000 distinct CDR3 sequences, with about 46% occurring only once. This clonotype appeared a single time. Compared with germline, one end of the junction differs, possibly owing to a read error. CDR1 MNHGY and CDR2 SVAAGI come from the germline V gene. The CDR3 has 13 amino acids.

The clonotype comes from a donor of 50 years or more with non-small cell lung cancer. The source material was PBMCs, sampled before or after stereotactic body radiation therapy (not recorded which). The gene calls are TRBV6-9 and TRBJ1-2, with D possibly matching TRBD1 (5 bases). The CDR3 DNA reads as TGTGCCAGCAGTTACACTAGGACGGGGCGCTACGCCTTC. It yields the protein CASSYTRTGRYAF.